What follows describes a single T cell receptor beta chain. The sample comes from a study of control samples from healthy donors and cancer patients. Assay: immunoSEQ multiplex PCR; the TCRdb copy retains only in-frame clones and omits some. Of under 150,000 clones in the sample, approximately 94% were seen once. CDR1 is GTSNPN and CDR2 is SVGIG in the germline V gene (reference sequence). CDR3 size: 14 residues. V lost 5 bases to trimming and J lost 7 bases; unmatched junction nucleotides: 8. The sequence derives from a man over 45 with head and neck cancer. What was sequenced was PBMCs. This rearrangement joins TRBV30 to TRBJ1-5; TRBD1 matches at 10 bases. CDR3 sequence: CAWQLGTGEQPQHF. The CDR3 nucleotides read TGTGCCTGGCAACTCGGGACAGGGGAGCAGCCCCAGCATTTT. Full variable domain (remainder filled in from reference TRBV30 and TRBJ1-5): SQTIHQWPATLVQPVGSPLSLECTVEGTSNPNLYWYRQAAGRGLQLLFYSVGIGQISSEVPQNLSASRPQDRQFILSSKKLLLSDSGFYLCAWQLGTGEQPQHFGDGTRLSIL.